Listed here are 17 T cell receptor beta chains from one sample, sequenced in a study of T cells in Graves' hyperthyroidism and ophthalmopathy. Amplification of TCR beta CDR3 regions was performed using RNA transcripts as template. TCR CDR3 regions were first amplified by RT-PCR with HTBI primers. TCRdb itself ran the multiplex PCR reads through MiXCR, one entry per CDR3 protein. The repertoire holds fewer than 350,000 distinct CDR3 sequences, with 15% to 20% as singletons. Sequencing input: blood. The receptors here all came from a woman aged 40 to 50 with Graves' ophthalmopathy.

The gene calls are TRBV6-5 and TRBJ2-5, with 7 bases fitting TRBD2. The CDR3 extends over 16 amino acids. V dropped 3 bases and J dropped 1; count of bases not matched to a gene: 8. From germline, CDR1 is MNHEY and CDR2 SVGAGI. DNA for the CDR3: TGTGCCAGCAGTTATTCTGCGCGCGGGGGCCAAGAGACCCAGTACTTC. Amino acid sequence: CASSYSARGGQETQYF.

This clonotype was counted many times. The chain has TRBV6-5 and TRBJ2-7, with D possibly being TRBD2 (5 bases). From germline, CDR1 is MNHEY and CDR2 SVGAGI. This CDR3 spans 13 amino acids. With 7 bases removed from V and 6 bases from J, the gap between germline ends came to 16 bases. For the CDR3, the DNA is TGTGCCAGCATTTTCCCAGGAGGTTTCGAGCAGTACTTC. Translation: CASIFPGGFEQYF.

This clonotype was detected many times. The gene calls are TRBV7-2 and TRBJ2-7; a possible D gene is TRBD1 (6 bases). CDR3 size: 16 residues. The V end lost 0 bases, the J end lost 3 bases, and 15 bases lay between the germline ends. Germline assignment: CDR1 SGHTA and CDR2 FQGNSA. DNA for the CDR3: TGTGCCAGCAGCTTAGCCCGGGACACAACGAACTACGAGCAGTACTTC. Residues: CASSLARDTTNYEQYF. Combining the CDR3 with reference TRBV7-2 and TRBJ2-7 gives the whole variable domain GAGVSQSPSNKVTEKGKDVELRCDPISGHTALYWYRQSLGQGLEFLIYFQGNSAPDKSGLPSDRFSAERTGGSVSTLTIQRTQQEDSAVYLCASSLARDTTNYEQYFGPGTRLTVT.

This clonotype was seen at least ten times. The CDR3 bases are TGTGCCAGCAGCTCGCCCTTGACCGGGGAGCTGTTTTTT. This gives the protein CASSSPLTGELFF. V and J are TRBV6-1 and TRBJ2-2; D ambiguous. CDR1 is MNHNS, CDR2 SASEGT, per germline. V lost 6 bases, J lost 5 bases, and 10 bases lay in between. This CDR3 has 13 residues.

This clonotype was seen many times. The V gene is TRBV27, the J gene TRBJ2-4; D remains unclear. CDR1 MNHEY and CDR2 SMNVEV come from the germline V gene (reference sequence). V shed 3 bases and J shed 6 bases, with 9 bases lying between them. The CDR3 extends over 13 amino acids. The DNA of the CDR3 is TGTGCCAGCAGTTTGGGTACTACAAACATTCAGTACTTC. Protein product: CASSLGTTNIQYF.

The V and J genes are TRBV12-5 and TRBJ1-2; D remains unclear. Trimming took off 1 base at V and 9 bases at J, with 12 bases between the two ends. CDR1 and CDR2 (germline): LGHNT, FRNRAP. The CDR3 totals 13 residues. The CDR3 is CASGLGEDRRYTF. The DNA of the CDR3 is TGTGCTAGTGGTTTGGGGGAGGATCGTCGCTACACCTTC.

About this clonotype: This may be a read error: a much more frequent sequence differs by one nucleotide. The chain employs TRBV2 and TRBJ2-5; D is unclear. Between the trimmed V and J ends, which lost 6 bases and 2 bases, there was a span of 16 bases. From germline, CDR1 is SNHLY and CDR2 FYNNEI. The CDR3 totals 15 residues. CDR3 nucleotide sequence: TGTGCCAGCAGGTCTACTATCGGGCGACAAGAGACCCAGTACTTC. Its protein product is CASRSTIGRQETQYF.

J is TRBJ2-7 and V is TRBV4-1; TRBD1 matches 9 bases. Looked up from germline, CDR1 is MGHRA and CDR2 is YSYEKL. This CDR3 has 18 residues. With 0 bases clipped from V and 4 bases from J, the junction kept 13 bases outside the gene matches. The CDR3 is CASSQDPRTGAMGYEQYF. The CDR3 DNA reads as TGCGCCAGCAGCCAAGATCCTCGGACAGGGGCCATGGGGTACGAGCAGTACTTC.

This clonotype occurred many times. The chain couples TRBV28 to TRBJ1-3; weak D call: TRBD1 (5 bases). Germline assignment: CDR1 MDHEN and CDR2 SYDVKM. Trimming removed 6 bases at V and 4 bases at J, with 13 bases between. The CDR3 runs 14 residues. CDR3 nucleotides: TGTGCCAGCAGGCATCAGGGTTCGGGAAACACCATATATTTT. It specifies CASRHQGSGNTIYF.

This clonotype was picked up many times. The gene calls are TRBV6-2 or TRBV6-3 and TRBJ1-2; D remains ambiguous. Trimming pared 6 bases from V and 2 bases from J, leaving 19 bases between. The CDR3 consists of 16 residues. The germline V gene has CDR1 MNHEY and CDR2 SVGEGT. CDR3 residues: CASRGSGTGSNYGYTF. CDR3 coding DNA: TGTGCCAGCAGAGGATCGGGTACCGGGTCGAACTATGGCTACACCTTC.

This clonotype was observed many times. This chain joins TRBV6-2 or TRBV6-3 and TRBJ2-7; the D is unclear. V was pared by 7 bases and J by 0 bases, with 7 bases between. The CDR3 length is 12 residues. The germline CDR1 and CDR2 sequences are MNHEY and SVGEGT. As DNA, the CDR3 is TGTGCCAGCAAGGGCAGCTCCTACGAGCAGTACTTC. As protein: CASKGSSYEQYF.

This clonotype was counted ten times or more. J is TRBJ1-6 and V is TRBV20-1; D is unresolved. This CDR3 spans 16 amino acids. V lost 4 bases, J lost 5 bases, and 18 bases lay in between. The germline gives CDR1 DFQATT, CDR2 SNEGSKA (reference sequence). CDR3 sequence reads: CSAITSGTRHNSPLHF. The CDR3 region has the DNA TGCAGTGCTATCACGTCCGGTACAAGACATAATTCACCCCTCCACTTT.

This clonotype was recorded at least ten times. The chain links TRBV7-8 to TRBJ2-7; D is possibly TRBD2 (7 bases). Germline-derived CDR1 and CDR2 are SGHVS and FQNEAQ. The CDR3 has 18 amino acids. Trimming stripped 4 bases from V and 3 bases from J, with 25 bases between. This chain's CDR3 is CASSSEGVWTRGSYEQYF. The CDR3 region has the DNA TGTGCCAGCAGCTCAGAGGGGGTATGGACCCGCGGGAGCTACGAGCAGTACTTC.

This clonotype was seen at least ten times. This rearrangement joins TRBV29-1 to TRBJ1-2; D unresolved. The CDR3 length is 13 residues. Germline loops: CDR1 SQVTM, CDR2 ANQGSEA. The V end was cut by 1 base, the J end by 4 bases, with 10 bases between. The chain's CDR3 is CSVEGGFGYGYTF. CDR3 bases: TGCAGCGTTGAAGGCGGGTTCGGCTATGGCTACACCTTC.

In this sample, this clonotype turned up many times. The chain carries TRBV12-3 or TRBV12-4 and TRBJ1-1; tentatively, D is TRBD1 (5 bases). The ends were cut back, 6 bases at V and 1 base at J, with 9 bases in the middle. The CDR3 has 13 residues. DNA of the CDR3: TGTGCCAGCAGCCCGACAGAGAACACTGAAGCTTTCTTT. Translating it yields CASSPTENTEAFF.

This clonotype was recorded many times. The rearrangement joins TRBV28 to TRBJ1-2, with unresolved D. Per the germline V gene, CDR1 is MDHEN and CDR2 is SYDVKM. This CDR3 has 14 residues. V was clipped by 9 bases and J by 4 bases, with 18 bases between them. For the CDR3, the DNA is TGTGCCAGTAACACCGGGGAGACCTCCTATGGCTACACCTTC. Protein product: CASNTGETSYGYTF.

This clonotype was recorded many times. This chain uses TRBV27 with TRBJ1-2; D is unresolved. This CDR3 spans 15 amino acids. The V end was cut by 0 bases, the J end by 6 bases, with 14 bases between. Germline-derived CDR1 and CDR2 are MNHEY and SMNVEV (reference sequence). The CDR3 sequence: CASSLSLLAPDGYTF. DNA of the CDR3: TGTGCCAGCAGTTTATCATTGCTGGCCCCGGATGGCTACACCTTC.